A selection of T cell receptor beta chains follows, all from one sample in a study of T cell responses to AZD1222 COVID-19 vaccine. Sequenced by immunoSEQ multiplex PCR; TCRdb stores in-frame clones only, minus some. The sample holds roughly 150,000 clones, around 90% seen once. The sequencing here drew on peripheral blood, taken 28 days after the second AZD1222 dose. Every receptor here comes from an adult who received the AZD1222 COVID-19 vaccine. Both conserved end residues are part of each CDR3. Each record gives: V gene, clone size, D gene, J gene, CDR3 protein, CDR3 DNA. The D gene is left open where the match is weak. Clone sizes are given selectively: once, few, many, or a class where the clone is expanded.

V: TRBV6-5
size: .
D: .
J: TRBJ1-3
CDR3: CASSYTAGTSGNTIYF
DNA: TGTGCCAGCAGTTACACGGCCGGGACCTCTGGAAACACCATATATTTT

V: TRBV10-1
size: .
D: TRBD2
J: TRBJ2-5
CDR3: CASSILAGGPRETQYF
DNA: TGCGCCAGCAGCATACTAGCGGGAGGGCCCAGGGAGACCCAGTACTTC

V: TRBV24-1
size: many
D: TRBD1
J: TRBJ2-2
CDR3: CATSDWGTGGNTGELFF
DNA: TGTGCCACCAGTGATTGGGGGACAGGGGGCAACACCGGGGAGCTGTTTTTT

V: TRBV7-9
size: .
D: .
J: TRBJ2-5
CDR3: CASSSNWGSGTQETQYF
DNA: TGTGCCAGCAGCTCTAACTGGGGTAGCGGAACCCAAGAGACCCAGTACTTC

V: TRBV5-1
size: .
D: .
J: TRBJ1-4
CDR3: CASSLAGARGEKLFF
DNA: TGCGCCAGCAGCTTGGCAGGGGCGCGGGGTGAAAAACTGTTTTTT

V: TRBV7-3
size: .
D: TRBD2
J: TRBJ2-1
CDR3: CASSLDSGVYNEQFF
DNA: TGTGCCAGCAGCTTAGATAGCGGGGTCTACAATGAGCAGTTCTTC

V: TRBV5-6
size: .
D: TRBD2
J: TRBJ2-7
CDR3: CASWRLAGGYEQYF
DNA: TGTGCCAGCTGGAGACTAGCGGGAGGCTACGAGCAGTACTTC

V: TRBV19
size: .
D: TRBD2
J: TRBJ2-3
CDR3: CASSPTKTSGLTDTQYF
DNA: TGTGCCAGTAGTCCCACAAAGACTAGCGGGCTCACAGATACGCAGTATTTT

V: TRBV25-1
size: .
D: .
J: TRBJ1-2
CDR3: CASSWAGTVGYTF
DNA: TGTGCCAGCAGTTGGGCAGGGACGGTGGGCTACACCTTC

V: TRBV5-6
size: .
D: .
J: TRBJ1-2
CDR3: CASSLEDIEANYGYTF
DNA: TGTGCCAGCAGCTTAGAGGACATTGAGGCTAACTATGGCTACACCTTC

V: TRBV5-6
size: medium-sized
D: TRBD2
J: TRBJ2-7
CDR3: CASSLGLAGGGEQYF
DNA: TGTGCCAGCAGCTTGGGACTAGCGGGAGGAGGCGAGCAGTACTTC

V: TRBV21-1
size: .
D: .
J: TRBJ1-5
CDR3: CASSKDRANQPQHF
DNA: TGTGCCAGCAGCAAGGACAGGGCGAATCAGCCCCAGCATTTT

V: TRBV28
size: .
D: .
J: TRBJ1-6
CDR3: CASSLGSPLHF
DNA: TGTGCCAGCAGTTTAGGTTCACCCCTCCACTTT

V: TRBV19
size: .
D: .
J: TRBJ1-5
CDR3: CASDFPGQSQPQHF
DNA: TGTGCCAGTGATTTTCCAGGACAGTCCCAGCCCCAGCATTTT

V: TRBV5-1
size: .
D: TRBD1
J: TRBJ1-5
CDR3: CASSLAPTGMSNQPQHF
DNA: TGCGCCAGCAGCTTGGCCCCGACAGGGATGAGCAATCAGCCCCAGCATTTT

V: TRBV30
size: .
D: TRBD1
J: TRBJ1-2
CDR3: CAWTPQGGFYGYTF
DNA: TGTGCCTGGACCCCACAGGGGGGGTTCTATGGCTACACCTTC

V: TRBV28
size: .
D: TRBD1
J: TRBJ2-2
CDR3: CASRLKTGGRTGELFF
DNA: TGTGCCAGCAGGCTTAAGACAGGGGGAAGGACCGGGGAGCTGTTTTTT

V: TRBV10-3
size: .
D: .
J: TRBJ2-7
CDR3: CAISESRLVGSYEQYF
DNA: TGTGCCATCAGTGAGTCGAGACTAGTGGGATCCTACGAGCAGTACTTC

V: TRBV2
size: .
D: TRBD1
J: TRBJ2-7
CDR3: CASSSRTGGTYEQYF
DNA: TGTGCCAGCAGCTCACGGACAGGGGGCACCTACGAGCAGTACTTC

V: TRBV5-8
size: .
D: TRBD2
J: TRBJ2-3
CDR3: CASSPTGGSGAGYDTQYF
DNA: TGTGCCAGCAGCCCGACCGGGGGAAGCGGGGCGGGCTACGATACGCAGTATTTT

V: TRBV28
size: .
D: TRBD2
J: TRBJ2-1
CDR3: CASSFPSGTSGRMINEQFF
DNA: TGTGCCAGCAGTTTCCCATCCGGGACTAGCGGGAGAATGATCAATGAGCAGTTCTTC

V: TRBV19
size: few
D: TRBD2
J: TRBJ2-3
CDR3: CASSPGLAGSTDTQYF
DNA: TGTGCCAGTAGTCCTGGACTAGCGGGCAGCACAGATACGCAGTATTTT

V: TRBV27
size: .
D: TRBD1
J: TRBJ1-1
CDR3: CASIPGTGFMNTEAFF
DNA: TGTGCCAGCATTCCGGGGACAGGGTTCATGAACACTGAAGCTTTCTTT

V: TRBV19
size: few
D: TRBD2
J: TRBJ2-5
CDR3: CASSIGTSGAGGQETQYF
DNA: TGTGCCAGTAGTATTGGGACTAGCGGGGCGGGAGGACAAGAGACCCAGTACTTC

V: TRBV11-2
size: .
D: TRBD2
J: TRBJ2-2
CDR3: CASSRRAGLAGVTGELFF
DNA: TGTGCCAGCAGCCGCCGAGCAGGACTAGCGGGGGTCACCGGGGAGCTGTTTTTT

V: TRBV4-2
size: .
D: .
J: TRBJ2-7
CDR3: CASSQASASQYF
DNA: TGTGCCAGCAGCCAAGCTAGCGCGTCGCAGTACTTC

V: TRBV6-5
size: few
D: TRBD1
J: TRBJ1-2
CDR3: CASSYSDRNYGYTF
DNA: TGTGCCAGCAGTTACTCGGACAGGAACTATGGCTACACCTTC

V: TRBV9
size: .
D: TRBD2
J: TRBJ2-1
CDR3: CASSPNVRTSGGEQFF
DNA: TGTGCCAGCAGCCCAAACGTGCGGACTAGCGGGGGTGAGCAGTTCTTC

V: TRBV5-1
size: .
D: TRBD1
J: TRBJ1-5
CDR3: CASSAGETGHQPQHF
DNA: TGCGCCAGCAGCGCGGGCGAGACAGGGCATCAGCCCCAGCATTTT

V: TRBV28
size: .
D: .
J: TRBJ1-2
CDR3: CASSSLQNYTF
DNA: TGTGCCAGCAGTTCGTTACAGAATTACACCTTC

V: TRBV4-2
size: .
D: .
J: TRBJ2-4
CDR3: CASSQTGSDIQYF
DNA: TGTGCCAGCAGCCAAACAGGGTCGGACATTCAGTACTTC

V: TRBV28
size: .
D: .
J: TRBJ1-5
CDR3: CASSPIPNQPQHF
DNA: TGTGCCAGCAGTCCGATCCCCAATCAGCCCCAGCATTTT

V: TRBV7-9
size: .
D: TRBD2
J: TRBJ2-7
CDR3: CASSLTVAGGEQYF
DNA: TGTGCCAGCAGCTTAACAGTAGCGGGAGGCGAGCAGTACTTC

V: TRBV24-1
size: .
D: TRBD1
J: TRBJ1-1
CDR3: CATKDRDAEAFF
DNA: TGTGCCACCAAGGACAGGGACGCTGAAGCTTTCTTT

V: TRBV5-1
size: .
D: TRBD1
J: TRBJ1-2
CDR3: CASSHRGLDYGYTF
DNA: TGCGCCAGCAGCCACAGGGGGCTAGACTATGGCTACACCTTC

V: TRBV11-2
size: .
D: .
J: TRBJ2-2
CDR3: CASSPTGMRTGELFF
DNA: TGTGCCAGCAGCCCGACGGGCATGAGGACCGGGGAGCTGTTTTTT

V: TRBV3-1/TRBV3-2
size: .
D: .
J: TRBJ2-2
CDR3: CASSFYMRNTGELFF
DNA: TGTGCCAGCAGCTTCTATATGCGGAACACCGGGGAGCTGTTTTTT

V: TRBV4-1
size: .
D: TRBD2
J: TRBJ2-1
CDR3: CASSQRSGSSYNEQFF
DNA: TGCGCCAGCAGCCAGCGTAGCGGGAGCTCCTACAATGAGCAGTTCTTC

V: TRBV7-9
size: .
D: TRBD1
J: TRBJ1-6
CDR3: CASSLGQGKDSPLHF
DNA: TGTGCCAGCAGCTTAGGACAGGGAAAGGATTCACCCCTCCACTTT

V: TRBV7-9
size: .
D: .
J: TRBJ1-5
CDR3: CASSGGPNRGNQPQHF
DNA: TGTGCCAGCAGCGGAGGGCCCAACAGAGGCAATCAGCCCCAGCATTTT

V: TRBV11-2
size: .
D: .
J: TRBJ1-6
CDR3: CASSLEGRANSPLHF
DNA: TGTGCCAGCAGCTTAGAGGGCAGGGCCAATTCACCCCTCCACTTT

V: TRBV5-1
size: once
D: TRBD2
J: TRBJ2-3
CDR3: CASSVGLAGAGSTDTQYF
DNA: TGCGCCAGCAGCGTTGGACTAGCGGGGGCCGGAAGCACAGATACGCAGTATTTT

V: TRBV10-3
size: .
D: .
J: TRBJ1-6
CDR3: CAISESQNSPLHF
DNA: TGTGCCATCAGTGAGTCACAGAATTCACCCCTCCACTTT

V: TRBV27
size: .
D: TRBD1
J: TRBJ1-2
CDR3: CASSQLGQGSYGYTF
DNA: TGTGCCAGCAGTCAGCTTGGACAGGGCTCCTATGGCTACACCTTC

V: TRBV6-6
size: .
D: .
J: TRBJ2-7
CDR3: CASSYDEQYF
DNA: TGTGCCAGCAGTTACGACGAGCAGTACTTC

V: TRBV6-5
size: .
D: .
J: TRBJ1-2
CDR3: CASSDTYGYTF
DNA: TGTGCCAGTTCCGACACGTATGGCTACACCTTC

V: TRBV7-2
size: .
D: .
J: TRBJ2-2
CDR3: CASSPLGTFAPGELFF
DNA: TGTGCCAGCAGCCCCCTTGGGACTTTCGCACCCGGGGAGCTGTTTTTT

V: TRBV18
size: .
D: .
J: TRBJ1-1
CDR3: CASSPKGDTEAFF
DNA: TGTGCCAGCTCACCAAAGGGTGACACTGAAGCTTTCTTT

V: TRBV7-9
size: once
D: .
J: TRBJ2-1
CDR3: CASSPNWLGGEQFF
DNA: TGTGCCAGCAGCCCCAATTGGCTTGGGGGCGAGCAGTTCTTC